This TCR beta chain is from a study of technical replicates of blood from a handful of donors. Trimming stripped 1 base from V and 0 bases from J, with 8 bases between. Germline V lookup: CDR1 SGHDT, CDR2 YYEEEE. This CDR3 region has 15 residues. Only in-frame clones appear in the TCRdb table, and some are missing; sequencing was by immunoSEQ multiplex PCR. The sample has tens of thousands of clones, roughly 90% seen once. The sequence derives from a human donor in good health. Some clones in this sample may be carry-over from other donors' samples. This chain uses TRBV5-6 with TRBJ1-5, with TRBD1 as a possible D gene (5 bases). The sequencing input was PBMCs. CDR3 region: CASSLRGFSNQPQHF. CDR3 DNA sequence: TGTGCCAGCAGCTTGCGGGGGTTTAGCAATCAGCCCCAGCATTTT.